Listed below are T cell receptor beta chains from one sample, sequenced in a study of kidney transplant recipient with SARS-CoV-2 infection. TCRdb itself ran the reads through MiXCR, one entry per CDR3 protein. The profile shows 250,000 or so distinct CDR3 sequences, about 28% of them singletons. Sample: a blood sample, taken at baseline and on day 111 from a kidney transplant recipient. These receptors originate from a male patient between 25 and 39 years old who had COVID-19 and was a kidney transplant recipient. Part of the T cells may come from the graft donor. Both conserved end residues are part of each CDR3. The D gene is left open where the match is weak. Part of the rows lack a size; the others show once, few, many or a class for expanded clones.

j_gene,v_gene,d_gene,abundance,CDR3aa,CDR3nt
TRBJ2-3,TRBV21-1,-,many,CASSAVLATVMQDTQYF,TGTGCCAGCAGTGCCGTACTAGCTACAGTCATGCAAGATACGCAGTATTTT
TRBJ2-1,TRBV12-5,TRBD2,few,CASGLALLTSGRSYNEQFF,TGTGCTAGTGGTTTGGCCCTCCTTACTAGCGGGAGATCTTACAATGAGCAGTTCTTC
TRBJ1-2,TRBV25-1,-,many,CASSRSTELGKTYGYTF,TGTGCCAGCAGTAGGAGTACAGAACTGGGAAAGACCTATGGCTACACCTTC
TRBJ1-5,TRBV7-5,-,many,CISVPEARAVNQPQHF,-
TRBJ2-7,TRBV12-3/TRBV12-4,TRBD1,many,CASSFRGGQAYEQYF,TGTGCCAGCAGTTTTAGGGGCGGACAGGCCTACGAGCAGTACTTC
TRBJ1-1,TRBV12-3/TRBV12-4,-,many,CASSSLGPTGEAFF,TGTGCCAGCAGTTCTCTGGGACCTACCGGTGAAGCTTTCTTT
TRBJ2-3,TRBV7-3,TRBD1,-,CASRGQGADTQYF,TGTGCCAGCCGCGGACAGGGCGCAGATACGCAGTATTTT
TRBJ2-3,TRBV12-3/TRBV12-4,TRBD2,-,CASSFTSGVTDTQYF,TGTGCCAGCAGTTTTACTAGCGGGGTAACAGATACGCAGTATTTT
TRBJ1-1,TRBV11-3,TRBD1,many,CASSLGSGTGGMAFF,TGTGCCAGCAGCTTAGGTTCCGGGACAGGGGGCATGGCTTTCTTT
TRBJ2-3,TRBV24-1,-,many,CATSDLQDVTQYF,TGTGCCACCAGCGACCTTCAGGACGTTACGCAGTATTTT
TRBJ1-2,TRBV6-4,-,once,CASSMPDSHGKTYDYTF,TGTGCCAGCAGTATGCCGGACTCACACGGAAAGACCTATGACTACACCTTC
TRBJ1-2,TRBV6-7,-,-,CASSTFMRIRKTYGYTF,TGTGCCAGCAGTACATTTATGCGTATTCGAAAGACCTATGGCTACACCTTC
TRBJ1-6,TRBV27,TRBD1,many,CASSLPGQVIQSSYNSPLHF,TGTGCCAGCAGTCTTCCGGGACAGGTGATTCAAAGCTCCTATAATTCACCCCTCCACTTT
TRBJ1-2,TRBV7-6,-,many,CASSWLFESRKTYGYTF,TGTGCCAGCAGCTGGCTATTTGAATCTCGAAAGACCTATGGCTACACCTTC
TRBJ1-2,TRBV6-1,-,many,CASSIGTSMRKTYGYTF,TGTGCCAGCAGTATTGGAACCTCTATGCGAAAGACCTATGGCTACACCTTC
TRBJ2-1,TRBV4-3,TRBD1,many,CASSQGAGTGIYNEQFF,TGCGCCAGCAGCCAAGGAGCCGGGACAGGGATTTACAATGAGCAGTTCTTC
TRBJ1-2,TRBV7-2,-,-,CASSLRFRDGKTYSHTF,TGTGCCAGCAGCTTGCGATTCAGAGACGGAAAGACCTATAGCCACACCTTC
TRBJ2-1,TRBV5-1,-,few,CASRQTKEQFF,TGCGCCAGCAGGCAGACAAAGGAGCAGTTCTTC
TRBJ1-2,TRBV19,-,few,CASSVLETNRKAYGYTF,TGTGCCAGTAGTGTCCTAGAGACAAATCGAAAGGCCTATGGCTACACCTTC
TRBJ1-3,TRBV9,TRBD1,many,CASSVRGPGNTIYF,TGTGCCAGCAGCGTAAGGGGGCCAGGAAACACCATATATTTT
TRBJ1-2,TRBV5-3,-,few,CARKAPVVRKTYGYTF,TGTGCCAGAAAGGCCCCAGTGGTGAGAAAGACCTATGGCTACACCTTC
TRBJ1-2,TRBV5-1,-,-,CASPFGSVRKTYGYTF,TGCGCCAGCCCGTTCGGATCGGTCCGAAAGACCTATGGCTACACCTTC
TRBJ2-1,TRBV10-1,-,few,CASSNEGRYNEQFF,TGCGCCAGCAGTAATGAGGGACGGTACAATGAGCAGTTCTTC
TRBJ2-3,TRBV18,-,few,CASSPPIVDTQYF,TGTGCCAGCTCACCCCCCATTGTAGATACGCAGTATTTT
TRBJ1-2,TRBV5-3,-,few,CARVQRVVRKTYGYTF,TGTGCCAGAGTTCAGAGAGTGGTGAGAAAGACCTATGGCTACACCTTC
TRBJ2-4,TRBV7-2,-,-,CASSSLARIQYF,TGTGCCAGCAGCTCGCTAGCCCGCATTCAGTACTTC
TRBJ1-5,TRBV21-1,-,-,CASRGGGDNQPQHF,TGTGCCAGCAGGGGGGGGGGAGACAATCAGCCCCAGCATTTT
TRBJ2-3,TRBV27,-,many,CASSLRQGITDTQYF,TGTGCCAGCAGTTTAAGGCAGGGGATCACAGATACGCAGTATTTT
TRBJ2-6,TRBV3-1,TRBD2,many,CASSHSGISGANVLTF,TGTGCCAGCAGCCACAGCGGGATCTCTGGGGCCAACGTCCTGACTTTC
TRBJ2-2,TRBV14,-,many,CASSQIGKTSPTGELFF,TGTGCCAGCAGCCAGATAGGGAAAACTAGTCCCACCGGGGAGCTGTTTTTT
TRBJ2-7,TRBV4-1,-,many,CASSHPAGSYEQYF,TGCGCCAGCAGCCATCCCGCAGGCTCCTACGAGCAGTACTTC
TRBJ1-2,TRBV6-1,-,many,CASSETANYGYTF,TGTGCCAGCAGTGAAACAGCTAACTATGGCTACACCTTC
TRBJ2-1,TRBV11-2,-,-,CASNLDSGRYNKQFF,TGTGCCAGCAACTTAGATTCGGGGAGATACAATAAGCAGTTCTTC
TRBJ1-2,TRBV19,TRBD1,many,CATGDRASSGNYGYTF,TGTGCCACCGGAGACAGGGCCTCGAGCGGTAACTATGGCTACACCTTC
TRBJ1-1,TRBV28,-,many,CASSSRGGWGNTEAFF,TGTGCCAGCAGTTCGCGGGGGGGCTGGGGGAACACTGAAGCTTTCTTT
TRBJ2-1,TRBV6-5,TRBD2,-,CASAGGIRNEQFF,TGTGCCAGCGCGGGAGGAATACGAAATGAGCAGTTCTTC
TRBJ2-1,TRBV6-4,TRBD2,-,CASSDSRGGVYNEQFF,TGTGCCAGCAGTGACTCGCGCGGGGGGGTATACAATGAGCAGTTCTTC
TRBJ1-2,TRBV20-1,TRBD1,few,CSATRPTGSGLGGYTF,TGCAGTGCCACAAGACCGACAGGGTCGGGTTTAGGTGGCTACACCTTC
TRBJ1-1,TRBV5-1,-,many,CASSSTDNTEAFF,TGCGCCAGCAGCTCGACAGATAACACTGAAGCTTTCTTT
TRBJ1-1,TRBV12-3/TRBV12-4,-,-,CASSLARVGTEAFF,TGTGCCAGCAGTTTAGCTCGGGTGGGGACTGAAGCTTTCTTT
TRBJ2-1,TRBV4-2,TRBD2,many,CASSQELANYEQFF,TGTGCCAGCAGCCAAGAACTAGCGAATTATGAGCAGTTCTTC
TRBJ1-5,TRBV15,TRBD1,many,CATQPRGRGKSNQPQHF,TGTGCCACCCAGCCTAGGGGGCGCGGAAAAAGCAATCAGCCCCAGCATTTT
TRBJ1-6,TRBV7-6,TRBD1,once,CASGRAGTGVSPLHF,TGTGCCAGCGGCCGCGCCGGGACAGGGGTTTCACCCCTCCACTTT
TRBJ2-3,TRBV21-1,-,few,CASSWADRLSTDTQYF,TGTGCCAGCAGTTGGGCAGACAGATTGAGCACAGATACGCAGTATTTT
TRBJ2-7,TRBV5-1,TRBD2,many,CASSPGGTRTWGEQYF,TGCGCCAGCAGCCCCGGCGGGACTAGGACTTGGGGGGAGCAGTACTTC
TRBJ2-6,TRBV5-1,-,many,CASSLGGGKAGANVLTF,TGCGCCAGCAGCTTGGGAGGAGGAAAGGCCGGGGCCAACGTCCTGACTTTC
TRBJ2-3,TRBV25-1,TRBD2,many,CATKGLAGTDTQYF,TGTGCCACCAAAGGACTAGCGGGAACAGATACGCAGTATTTT
TRBJ2-2,TRBV3-1,-,once,CASSPSSPISGLTGGLFF,TGTGCCAGCAGCCCATCCTCTCCCATTTCAGGCTTGACCGGGGGGCTGTTTTTT
TRBJ1-2,TRBV5-1,-,many,CASSLAGTSNYGYTF,TGCGCCAGCAGCTTGGCCGGGACATCTAACTATGGCTACACCTTC
TRBJ1-2,TRBV19,-,many,CASSGAATNRKTYGYTF,TGTGCCAGTAGTGGCGCAGCGACAAATCGAAAGACCTATGGCTACACCTTC
TRBJ1-1,TRBV3-1,-,many,CASSQVGGYTEAFF,TGTGCCAGCAGCCAAGTCGGGGGGTACACTGAAGCTTTCTTT
TRBJ1-5,TRBV2,-,many,CASEATGGSFQPQHF,TGTGCCAGCGAGGCGACTGGGGGCAGTTTTCAGCCCCAGCATTTT
TRBJ2-1,TRBV4-3,-,few,CASSQGPGFEQFF,TGCGCCAGCAGCCAAGGTCCGGGGTTTGAGCAGTTCTTC
TRBJ2-7,TRBV20-1,-,many,CSGLGGSANYEQYF,TGCAGTGGCCTTGGGGGAAGCGCCAACTACGAGCAGTACTTC